This T cell receptor beta chain was sequenced in a study of blood T cells in healthy people across ages. The wider study: Template switching captured about one barcoded beta molecule per two T cells.

For the second PCR, which ran for about 6 to 12 cycles, a sample-barcoded 5' primer and a J-beta primer mix were used. TCRdb re-analysed the 5' RACE reads in MiXCR, keeping a single row per CDR3 protein. In the table there are hundreds of thousands of distinct CDR3 sequences, around 30% of which are singletons. Germline CDR1 and CDR2: SGHRS and YFSETQ. V lost 6 bases to trimming and J lost 3 bases, with 10 bases between them. This CDR3 has 13 amino acids. This TCR derives from a woman in her 70s in good health. V usage is TRBV5-1 and J usage is TRBJ2-1; no reliable D call. Specimen: blood. CDR3 residues: CASTQTDYNEQFF. The CDR3 coding sequence is TGCGCCAGCACTCAGACCGACTACAATGAGCAGTTCTTC.